The entry that follows covers one T cell receptor beta chain sequence. This sample was taken from a study of cytomegalovirus exposure and HLA in healthy donors. Primers included in the PCR were 60 Vbeta and 13 Jbeta primers. Clones were read by immunoSEQ multiplex PCR, and TCRdb kept only the in-frame ones, dropping some. The data contain 300,000 or so clones, about 83% of them singletons. This CDR3 is built from 15 residues. Germline lookup yields CDR1 SGHTA and CDR2 FQGNSA. Trimming at V came to 5 bases and at J to 3 bases, leaving 9 bases not matched to a gene. This receptor was obtained from a woman aged 40 to 50 in good health and CMV-seropositive. The chain combines TRBV7-2 with TRBJ2-7; 8 bases map to TRBD1. Sequences were obtained from PBMCs. CDR3 in DNA: TGTGCCAGCAGCCCGGGACAGGCCCCTTACTACGAGCAGTACTTC. Amino acid sequence: CASSPGQAPYYEQYF.